Below, 10 T cell receptor beta chains from the same sample are listed, as sequenced in a study of T and B cells in COVID-19 patients. BIOMED2 TRB-A/B primer pools were used in multiplex TRB PCR. TCRdb passed the multiplex PCR reads through MiXCR, listing each CDR3 protein once. The repertoire consists of about 5,000 distinct CDR3 sequences, with about 25% occurring once and the leading ten covering 15% to 20%. TRB was amplified from around 250-460 ng of blood genomic DNA. Sequenced input: blood. These receptors were obtained from a human donor with active COVID-19.

This clonotype was counted only a few times. CDR3 sequence: CASSEDGGRYEQYF. DNA for the CDR3: TGTGCCAGCAGCGAAGATGGGGGCAGGTACGAGCAGTACTTC. The rearrangement links TRBV7-9 to TRBJ2-7, with TRBD1 as a possible D gene (6 bases). V lost 5 bases and J lost 4, with 15 bases in between. This CDR3 is built from 14 residues. Germline CDR1 and CDR2: SEHNR and FQNEAQ (reference sequence).

By share, this clonotype counts as medium-sized. This chain joins TRBV12-3 or TRBV12-4 and TRBJ1-5, with D perhaps TRBD1 (5 bases). V was clipped by 5 bases and J by 6 bases, with 11 bases between them. The CDR3 sequence is 13 residues long. The CDR3 DNA reads as TGTGCCAGCAGTCCGACGGACACTCAGCCCCAGCATTTT. The encoded protein is CASSPTDTQPQHF.

This clonotype was seen at least ten times. The chain joins TRBV5-1 to TRBJ2-2; D is uncertain. There are 15 residues in the CDR3. The germline V gene has CDR1 SGHRS and CDR2 YFSETQ. V was shortened by 4 bases and J by 5 bases, with 15 bases between the two germline ends. The chain's CDR3 is CASSRSLGNTGELFF. The CDR3 nucleotides read TGCGCCAGCAGCCGCTCGCTAGGGAATACCGGGGAGCTGTTTTTT.

By sample share, this clonotype is medium-sized. This chain connects TRBV5-4 to TRBJ2-2; no clear D gene. The CDR3 has 15 amino acids. Germline lookup yields CDR1 SGHNT and CDR2 YYREEE (reference sequence). The germline V and J ends were trimmed by 5 bases and 2 bases, with 13 bases remaining between them. The CDR3 protein is CASRMVGINTGELFF. The CDR3 nucleotides read TGTGCCAGCAGGATGGTCGGCATTAACACCGGGGAGCTGTTTTTT.

By share of the sample, this clonotype is medium-sized. V and J are TRBV18 and TRBJ2-2; TRBD2 agrees at 11 bases. In germline, CDR1 is KGHSH, CDR2 LQKENI. This CDR3 is 16 amino acids long. With V trimmed by 0 bases and J by 4 bases, 1 base remained unmatched. The CDR3 is CASSPPLAGVTGELFF. The CDR3 region has the DNA TGTGCCAGCTCACCACCACTAGCGGGAGTCACCGGGGAGCTGTTTTTT.

This clonotype was seen only a few times. The chain uses TRBV21-1 and TRBJ1-1; no check of the table's D call, TRBD1, against the DNA was made. TRBV21-1 is described as a pseudogene. The CDR3 loop spans 14 amino acids. The CDR3 sequence: CASSARDRGVGAFF. The CDR3 DNA sequence: TGTGCCAGCAGCGCCCGGGACAGGGGGGTCGGAGCTTTCTTT.

The V call is TRBV5-1, the J call TRBJ2-5, with a tentative D call TRBD2 (6 bases). This CDR3 is 12 amino acids long. CDR1 SGHRS and CDR2 YFSETQ come from the germline V gene. Trimming pared 5 bases from V and 5 bases from J, leaving 10 bases between. The DNA of the CDR3 is TGCGCCAGCAGACCCGGGGGTGAGACCCAGTACTTC. Its translation: CASRPGGETQYF.

The chain combines TRBV5-6 with TRBJ2-7, with 9 bases fitting TRBD1. The trim removed 6 bases at V and 4 bases at J, leaving 11 bases unmatched. This CDR3 contains 15 residues. CDR1 SGHDT and CDR2 YYEEEE come from the germline V gene. CDR3 loop: CASTSSGTGLYEQYF. The CDR3 DNA follows: TGTGCCAGCACCTCTTCCGGGACAGGGCTATACGAGCAGTACTTC.

The genes are TRBV19 and TRBJ1-6; 7 bases align to TRBD1. Germline V gene sequence: CDR1 LNHDA, CDR2 SQIVND (reference sequence). The trim removed 8 bases at V and 6 bases at J, leaving 10 bases unmatched. This CDR3 region has 15 residues. DNA for the CDR3: TGTGCCAGTGGGGGGCGGGACAGTCTTAATTCACCCCTCCACTTT. Its translation is CASGGRDSLNSPLHF.

The chain combines TRBV6-5 with TRBJ2-2; TRBD1 matches at 10 bases. The V gene's germline CDR1 is MNHEY and CDR2 SVGAGI. V shed 7 bases and J 7 bases; nucleotides not matched to a gene: 9. CDR3 length: 15 residues. CDR3 region: CASKRTGGLSGELFF. In DNA, the CDR3 is TGTGCCAGCAAACGGACAGGGGGTTTGAGCGGGGAGCTGTTTTTT.